Shown below are 25 T cell receptor beta chains from a single sample sequenced in a study of T cell responses to AZD1222 COVID-19 vaccine. Assay used: immunoSEQ multiplex PCR; TCRdb lists only in-frame clones, some missing. The sample holds over 110,000 clones, more than 85% seen once. This specimen was peripheral blood, taken on day 0 of AZD1222 vaccination. All receptors come from an adult in good health.

The chain combines TRBV19 with TRBJ1-2, with D tentatively TRBD1 (5 bases). The CDR3 extends over 15 amino acids. V dropped 7 bases and J dropped 4 bases, with 19 bases sitting between them. Germline values: CDR1 LNHDA, CDR2 SQIVND (reference sequence). CDR3 bases: TGTGCCAGTACCCCCGATCGGGGCCCTGGCTATGGCTACACCTTC. This gives the protein CASTPDRGPGYGYTF.

The chain combines TRBV5-6 with TRBJ1-2; TRBD1 aligns across 9 bases. This CDR3 comprises 14 residues. V dropped 4 bases and J dropped 4; count of bases not matched to a gene: 5. Germline V gene lookup returns CDR1 SGHDT and CDR2 YYEEEE. This CDR3 reads CASSHGTGRYGYTF. The CDR3 DNA sequence: TGTGCCAGCAGCCACGGGACAGGGCGCTATGGCTACACCTTC.

The J gene is TRBJ2-5, the V gene TRBV6-5; D possibly corresponds to TRBD2 (5 bases). CDR1 is MNHEY, CDR2 SVGAGI, per germline. Trimming took 2 bases from V and 2 from J, leaving 15 bases between them. The CDR3 consists of 16 residues. Written as DNA, the CDR3 is TGTGCCAGCAGTTACAATGCTCTATCGGGGCAAGAGACCCAGTACTTC. It encodes CASSYNALSGQETQYF.

The chain carries TRBV10-3 and TRBJ2-2; no firm D call. This CDR3 spans 14 amino acids. Trimming removed 11 bases from V and 0 bases from J, with 13 bases in between. The V gene's germline CDR1 is ENHRY and CDR2 SYGVKD. CDR3 coding DNA: TGTGCCCTCACGGACCGCCCGAACACCGGGGAGCTGTTTTTT. Its translation: CALTDRPNTGELFF.

CDR3 loop: CAWSVKGSPNTGELFF. Here the CDR3 DNA reads TGTGCCTGGAGTGTGAAGGGGTCCCCGAACACCGGGGAGCTGTTTTTT. The chain has TRBV30 and TRBJ2-2, with D possibly being TRBD1 (5 bases). The CDR3 is 16 residues long. Germline CDR1 is GTSNPN and CDR2 is SVGIG (reference sequence). The ends were cut back, 0 bases at V and 0 bases at J, with 11 bases in the middle.

The sample holds one count of this clone. V is TRBV7-9 and J is TRBJ2-7; 7 bases match TRBD2. The CDR3 length is 14 residues. V gave up 5 bases and J gave up 2 bases; unmatched junction bases: 6. In germline, CDR1 is SEHNR, CDR2 FQNEAQ (reference sequence). The CDR3 here is CASSPGGLAYEQYF. The CDR3 coding sequence is TGTGCCAGCAGCCCAGGCGGACTAGCCTACGAGCAGTACTTC.

The rearrangement uses TRBV19 and TRBJ1-4, with D unresolved. The germline V gene has CDR1 LNHDA and CDR2 SQIVND (reference sequence). The CDR3 contains 14 residues. V lost 1 base to trimming and J lost 8 bases, with 11 bases between them. The CDR3 protein is CASSIGPESEKLFF. CDR3 sequence (DNA): TGTGCCAGTAGTATAGGGCCAGAGTCGGAAAAACTGTTTTTT.

The chain recombines TRBV5-1 with TRBJ2-1; D is unresolved. CDR1 is SGHRS and CDR2 is YFSETQ in the germline V gene. V gave up 4 bases and J gave up 7 bases, with 9 bases separating them. CDR3 length equals 12 residues. CDR3 coding DNA: TGCGCCAGCAGCCTCGACTGGAATGAGCAGTTCTTC. It translates to CASSLDWNEQFF.

The chain links TRBV18 to TRBJ1-1; unclear D gene. Per germline, CDR1 KGHSH and CDR2 LQKENI. V gave up 3 bases and J gave up 1 base, with 9 bases separating them. CDR3 size: 14 residues. The CDR3 DNA sequence: TGTGCCAGCTCACCTGGCAGTCCGAACACTGAAGCTTTCTTT. Its translation: CASSPGSPNTEAFF.

V gene TRBV12-3 or TRBV12-4 combines with J gene TRBJ1-2, with D unresolved. Trimming cost V 3 bases and J 8 bases, with 4 bases left between them. The CDR3 runs 10 residues. In nucleotides, the CDR3 is TGTGCCAGCAGTTTGGGAGGCTACACCTTC. Translated, it gives CASSLGGYTF.

The V call is TRBV7-3, the J call TRBJ2-3, with no clear D. Germline CDR1 and CDR2: SGHTA and FQGTGA. The CDR3 extends over 16 amino acids. V was pared by 1 base and J by 1 base, with 12 bases between. The CDR3 is CASSLIGFTGTDTQYF. The CDR3 nucleotides read TGTGCCAGCAGCTTAATTGGCTTCACGGGCACAGATACGCAGTATTTT.

The genes are TRBV5-4 and TRBJ2-7; possible D gene TRBD1, 6 bases. The CDR3 runs 14 residues. V was shortened by 4 bases and J by 3 bases, with 14 bases between the two germline ends. Germline CDR1 SGHNT, CDR2 YYREEE (reference sequence). The CDR3 loop reads CASSHDRFFYEQYF. In DNA, the CDR3 is TGTGCCAGCAGCCATGACAGGTTCTTCTACGAGCAGTACTTC.

The V call is TRBV11-2, the J call TRBJ2-3; 8 nucleotides line up with TRBD2. V was pared by 4 bases and J by 12 bases, with 9 bases of the junction left unmatched. This CDR3 is 13 amino acids long. The germline V gene has CDR1 SGHAT and CDR2 FQNNGV. CDR3 nucleotides: TGTGCCAGCAGCTATACCGGGACTAGAATCCAGTATTTT. It codes for CASSYTGTRIQYF.

CDR3 bases: TGCGCCAGCAGCTTAAACGGACTAGCGGAAGAGACCCAGTACTTC. Residues: CASSLNGLAEETQYF. The chain carries TRBV5-1 and TRBJ2-5; the match to TRBD2 covers 10 bases. The germline V gene has CDR1 SGHRS and CDR2 YFSETQ. The CDR3 extends over 15 amino acids. Losses at the gene ends were 2 bases for V and 3 bases for J; bases not matched to a gene: 4.

The rearrangement joins TRBV19 to TRBJ1-5; D is perhaps TRBD1 (6 bases). Trimming took off 5 bases at V and 6 bases at J, with 17 bases between the two ends. CDR3 length equals 15 residues. Germline V lookup: CDR1 LNHDA, CDR2 SQIVND (reference sequence). The CDR3 is CASSLRGASGQPQHF. The CDR3, as DNA: TGTGCCAGTAGTTTGCGGGGGGCGTCGGGTCAGCCCCAGCATTTT.

J is TRBJ2-2 and V is TRBV6-5; D call uncertain. The CDR3 is made up of 16 amino acids. Germline values: CDR1 MNHEY, CDR2 SVGAGI. The V end was cut by 1 base, the J end by 0 bases, with 9 bases between. CDR3 loop: CASSYLGTSNTGELFF. CDR3 nucleotides: TGTGCCAGCAGTTACTTGGGCACGTCGAACACCGGGGAGCTGTTTTTT.

This chain uses TRBV12-3 or TRBV12-4 with TRBJ1-1, with no clear D. This CDR3 contains 12 residues. Trimming shortened V by 6 bases and J by 3 bases, and 8 bases separated the two germline ends. The CDR3 is CASSPDDTEAFF. The CDR3 coding sequence is TGTGCCAGCAGCCCCGATGACACTGAAGCTTTCTTT.

This clone came up once. CDR3 residues: CASSLTGPQTGSHSYGYTF. CDR3 in DNA: TGTGCCAGCAGTTTAACGGGCCCTCAGACAGGGAGCCATAGCTATGGCTACACCTTC. The chain employs TRBV27 and TRBJ1-2; TRBD1 agrees at 7 bases. The V gene end was trimmed by 2 bases and the J gene end by 4 bases; junction bases not matched to a gene: 19. The CDR3 has 19 residues. Germline V gene sequence: CDR1 MNHEY, CDR2 SMNVEV (reference sequence).

The J gene is TRBJ2-3, the V gene TRBV27; TRBD1 might be the D (5 bases). V gave up 5 bases and J gave up 2 bases, with 5 bases separating them. CDR3 size: 12 residues. CDR1 MNHEY and CDR2 SMNVEV come from the germline V gene (reference sequence). DNA of the CDR3: TGTGCCAGCAGTGGACACACAGATACGCAGTATTTT. This codes for CASSGHTDTQYF.

The chain uses TRBV19 and TRBJ1-2; no reliable D call. The germline V gene has CDR1 LNHDA and CDR2 SQIVND (reference sequence). V gave up 4 bases and J gave up 0 bases, with 12 bases separating them. The CDR3 spans 15 residues. This CDR3 is CASSTETAANYGYTF. The CDR3 DNA follows: TGTGCCAGTAGTACGGAGACGGCAGCTAACTATGGCTACACCTTC.

The rearrangement joins TRBV10-2 to TRBJ2-5; TRBD2 is a possible D gene (6 bases). The CDR3 runs 14 residues. V shed 0 bases and J shed 5 bases, with 10 bases lying between them. Germline CDR1 WSHSY, CDR2 SAAADI. In DNA form, the CDR3 reads TGCGCCAGCAGTGAGTCGGGGGGACGGGAGACCCAGTACTTC. This sequence encodes CASSESGGRETQYF.

V gene TRBV5-6 combines with J gene TRBJ2-5; tentatively, D is TRBD1 or TRBD2 (6 bases each). Per the germline V gene, CDR1 is SGHDT and CDR2 is YYEEEE. V lost 4 bases and J 5 bases, leaving 18 bases between the germline ends. CDR3 size: 15 residues. This CDR3 reads CASSPGNREVETQYF. The DNA of the CDR3 is TGTGCCAGCAGCCCGGGGAACAGGGAGGTTGAGACCCAGTACTTC.

The V call is TRBV4-3, the J call TRBJ2-5; 14 bases map to TRBD2. CDR3 length: 15 residues. Germline V gene lookup returns CDR1 LGHNA and CDR2 YSLEER. Losses at the gene ends were 3 bases for V and 5 bases for J; bases not matched to a gene: 2. CDR3 nucleotide sequence: TGCGCCAGCAGCCAGGGACTAGCGGGGGTCGAGACCCAGTACTTC. It yields the protein CASSQGLAGVETQYF.

The chain employs TRBV7-8 and TRBJ1-1; no clear D. Between the trimmed V and J ends, which lost 5 bases and 4 bases, there was a span of 8 bases. Germline CDR1 and CDR2: SGHVS and FQNEAQ. There are 12 residues in the CDR3. In DNA, the CDR3 is TGTGCCAGCAGCCCGGGTCGCACTGAAGCTTTCTTT. This translates into CASSPGRTEAFF.

This clone was recorded a few times. V and J are TRBV25-1 and TRBJ2-1; unclear D gene. The CDR3 totals 11 residues. Germline-derived CDR1 and CDR2 are MGHDK and SYGVNS. V was cut by 4 bases and J by 6 bases, with 4 bases left in between. CDR3 in DNA: TGTGCCAGCAGTGTCGCCAATGAGCAGTTCTTC. Amino acids: CASSVANEQFF. The whole variable domain, filled in from reference TRBV25-1 and TRBJ2-1, reads EADIYQTPRYLVIGTGKKITLECSQTMGHDKMYWYQQDPGMELHLIHYSYGVNSTEKGDLSSESTVSRIRTEHFPLTLESARPSHTSQYLCASSVANEQFFGPGTRLTVL.